Following are 28 T cell receptor beta chains from one sample sequenced in a study of T cell responses to AZD1222 COVID-19 vaccine. Libraries were prepared by immunoSEQ multiplex PCR; TCRdb keeps only in-frame clonotypes and omits some of them. The table has roughly 84,000 clones, roughly 85% seen once. This material consisted of peripheral blood, taken 28 days after the second AZD1222 dose. The origin of the receptors is an adult who received the AZD1222 COVID-19 vaccine.

The chain employs TRBV11-3 and TRBJ2-2; perhaps D is TRBD1 or TRBD2 (5 bases each). Trimming pared 1 base from V and 5 bases from J, leaving 17 bases between. The CDR3 runs to 17 residues. The V gene's germline CDR1 is SGHNT and CDR2 YENEEA. This CDR3 reads CASSLGGTRTPTGELFF. The CDR3 coding sequence is TGTGCCAGCAGCTTAGGGGGGACCCGCACTCCAACCGGGGAGCTGTTTTTT.

The chain couples TRBV18 to TRBJ1-4; D not certain. The germline CDR1 and CDR2 sequences are KGHSH and LQKENI. This CDR3 region has 15 residues. Trimming cost V 2 bases and J 8 bases, with 15 bases left between them. CDR3 sequence reads: CASSPSGSVGEKLFF. DNA for the CDR3: TGTGCCAGCTCACCATCGGGATCAGTAGGGGAAAAACTGTTTTTT.

The chain recombines TRBV2 with TRBJ1-2, with 8 bases lining up with TRBD1. With 2 bases clipped from V and 4 bases from J, the junction kept 6 bases outside the gene matches. The CDR3 contains 15 residues. The germline V gene has CDR1 SNHLY and CDR2 FYNNEI. The CDR3 sequence is CASSEQGAPIYGYTF. In DNA form, the CDR3 reads TGTGCCAGCAGTGAACAGGGGGCCCCCATCTATGGCTACACCTTC.

V and J are TRBV2 and TRBJ1-2; tentatively, D is TRBD1 (5 bases). Germline lookup yields CDR1 SNHLY and CDR2 FYNNEI. V shed 2 bases and J shed 0 bases, with 7 bases lying between them. This CDR3 has 14 residues. The CDR3 DNA follows: TGTGCCAGCAGTGAACTAGGGGCTAACTATGGCTACACCTTC. It specifies CASSELGANYGYTF.

The chain recombines TRBV6-1 with TRBJ2-3; a weak D match, TRBD2 (5 bases). Germline values: CDR1 MNHNS, CDR2 SASEGT. The CDR3 loop spans 16 amino acids. The V and J ends lost 4 bases and 0 bases respectively, with 14 bases between them. This CDR3 is CASSAVLGSSTDTQYF. The CDR3 DNA is TGTGCCAGCAGTGCCGTTTTAGGGAGTAGCACAGATACGCAGTATTTT.

The genes are TRBV4-3 and TRBJ2-3, with D uncertain. V was shortened by 0 bases and J by 2 bases, with 9 bases between the two germline ends. CDR3 length equals 15 residues. Per germline, CDR1 LGHNA and CDR2 YSLEER. The CDR3 loop reads CASSQDSIPTDTQYF. The CDR3 DNA reads as TGCGCCAGCAGCCAAGATAGCATACCCACAGATACGCAGTATTTT.

This rearrangement joins TRBV7-6 to TRBJ2-2; weak D call: TRBD1 (6 bases). The V and J ends lost 5 bases and 3 bases respectively, with 13 bases between them. The germline CDR1 and CDR2 sequences are SGHVS and FNYEAQ. The CDR3 has 15 amino acids. In DNA form, the CDR3 reads TGTGCCAGCAGCCCAGACAGGTTGGACACCGGGGAGCTGTTTTTT. This codes for CASSPDRLDTGELFF. Full variable domain (missing parts from reference TRBV7-6 and TRBJ2-2): GAGVSQSPRYKVTKRGQDVALRCDPISGHVSLYWYRQALGQGPEFLTYFNYEAQQDKSGLPNDRFSAERPEGSISTLTIQRTEQRDSAMYRCASSPDRLDTGELFFGEGSRLTVL.

This rearrangement joins TRBV29-1 to TRBJ2-5; no firm D call. This CDR3 is 11 amino acids long. V lost 7 bases and J lost 1, with 7 bases in between. Germline CDR1 reads SQVTM; CDR2 reads ANQGSEA. DNA for the CDR3: TGCAGCGGGGTCAGCCAAGAGACCCAGTACTTC. It specifies CSGVSQETQYF.

The chain uses TRBV28 and TRBJ2-1; D may correspond to TRBD1 or TRBD2 (5 bases each). Germline V CDR1 and CDR2: MDHEN, SYDVKM. The V gene lost 7 bases and the J gene lost 0 bases, with 10 bases spanning the gap. The CDR3 is 14 residues long. The CDR3 loop reads CASNRGDSYNEQFF. CDR3 bases: TGTGCCAGCAACCGAGGGGACTCCTACAATGAGCAGTTCTTC.

This clone was detected a few times. The chain recombines TRBV4-3 with TRBJ1-6, with D hard to call. Germline CDR1 and CDR2: LGHNA and YSLEER. This CDR3 has 15 amino acids. Trimming removed 4 bases from V and 0 bases from J, with 7 bases in between. CDR3 in DNA: TGCGCCAGCAGCCCAGCCAGCTCCTATAATTCACCCCTCCACTTT. Translating it yields CASSPASSYNSPLHF.

The CDR3 coding sequence is TGTGCCTGGAGTGTAGGAGGTCATATTGGTGAGCAGTTCTTC. It encodes CAWSVGGHIGEQFF. V is TRBV30 and J is TRBJ2-1; D possibly corresponds to TRBD2 (5 bases). This CDR3 is 14 amino acids long. The ends were cut back, 0 bases at V and 9 bases at J, with 15 bases in the middle. The germline gives CDR1 GTSNPN, CDR2 SVGIG (reference sequence).

Only a few counts were recorded for this clone. This chain links TRBV18 with TRBJ1-3; D might be TRBD1 (6 bases). Germline loops: CDR1 KGHSH, CDR2 LQKENI. V gave up 2 bases and J gave up 9 bases, with 14 bases separating them. The CDR3 length is 14 residues. In DNA, the CDR3 is TGTGCCAGCTCACCAGGGACATCGGTTAGCACCATATATTTT. It is translated as CASSPGTSVSTIYF.

The chain is built from TRBV6-5 and TRBJ1-2; tentatively, D is TRBD1 (6 bases). V lost 7 bases and J 8 bases, leaving 23 bases between the germline ends. Germline assignment: CDR1 MNHEY and CDR2 SVGAGI. The CDR3 is 15 residues long. The CDR3 protein is CASNRKSRQADGYTF. CDR3 DNA: TGTGCCAGCAACCGAAAATCCAGACAGGCGGACGGCTACACCTTC.

V is TRBV28 and J is TRBJ2-5; D is uncertain. Trimming pared 5 bases from V and 5 bases from J, leaving 9 bases between. There are 12 residues in the CDR3. Looked up from germline, CDR1 is MDHEN and CDR2 is SYDVKM. CDR3 DNA sequence: TGTGCCAGCAGTGGTGAATATGAGACCCAGTACTTC. Translating gives CASSGEYETQYF. Drawing the rest from reference TRBV28 and TRBJ2-5, the complete variable domain is DVKVTQSSRYLVKRTGEKVFLECVQDMDHENMFWYRQDPGLGLRLIYFSYDVKMKEKGDIPEGYSVSREKKERFSLILESASTNQTSMYLCASSGEYETQYFGPGTRLLVL.

This clone is a singleton in its sample. The rearrangement joins TRBV29-1 to TRBJ1-5, with D possibly TRBD1 on 6 matching bases. V shed 6 bases and J shed 0 bases, with 24 bases lying between them. CDR3 size: 18 residues. Per germline, CDR1 SQVTM and CDR2 ANQGSEA. CDR3 in amino acids: CSVRERRDTIYSNQPQHF. For the CDR3, the DNA is TGCAGCGTCCGGGAACGCCGGGACACAATTTATAGCAATCAGCCCCAGCATTTT.

The V call is TRBV5-6, the J call TRBJ2-7; 9 bases align to TRBD1. The CDR3 spans 16 residues. Per the germline V gene, CDR1 is SGHDT and CDR2 is YYEEEE. Losses at the gene ends were 0 bases for V and 3 bases for J; bases not matched to a gene: 7. CDR3 bases: TGTGCCAGCAGCTTGGCCCCGGGACAGGGATTCTACGAGCAGTACGTC. Translated, it gives CASSLAPGQGFYEQYV.

This rearrangement joins TRBV6-1 to TRBJ1-2, with D hard to call. V lost 0 bases, J lost 9 bases, and 11 bases lay in between. Looked up from germline, CDR1 is MNHNS and CDR2 is SASEGT. The CDR3 has 13 amino acids. The CDR3 reads CASSEAPPRSYTF. For the CDR3, the DNA is TGTGCCAGCAGTGAAGCCCCCCCCCGTAGCTACACCTTC.

The chain couples TRBV2 to TRBJ1-5, with D perhaps TRBD1 (6 bases). The CDR3 runs 15 residues. V gave up 6 bases and J gave up 6 bases, with 18 bases separating them. Germline V gives CDR1 SNHLY, CDR2 FYNNEI. In nucleotides, the CDR3 is TGTGCCAGCAGCTCTGGGGGGGGGCGCATTCAGCCCCAGCATTTT. Translating it yields CASSSGGGRIQPQHF. Drawing the rest from reference TRBV2 and TRBJ1-5, the complete variable domain is EPEVTQTPSHQVTQMGQEVILRCVPISNHLYFYWYRQILGQKVEFLVSFYNNEISEKSEIFDDQFSVERPDGSNFTLKIRSTKLEDSAMYFCASSSGGGRIQPQHFGDGTRLSIL.

J is TRBJ1-2 and V is TRBV24-1; D unclear. Germline CDR1 KGHDR, CDR2 SFDVKD. The length of the CDR3 is 12 residues. Trimming pared 4 bases from V and 6 bases from J, leaving 8 bases between. CDR3 sequence reads: CATSDGIDGYTF. The CDR3 DNA sequence: TGTGCCACCAGTGACGGAATAGATGGCTACACCTTC.

This clone appeared once. This chain uses TRBV5-1 with TRBJ2-7; 8 positions agree with TRBD2. The CDR3 is 16 residues long. Germline lookup yields CDR1 SGHRS and CDR2 YFSETQ. V gave up 0 bases and J gave up 3 bases; unmatched junction bases: 8. CDR3 nucleotide sequence: TGCGCCAGCAGCTTGGGATTAGCGGGATCCAGCTACGAGCAGTACTTC. Amino acids: CASSLGLAGSSYEQYF.

CDR3 amino acids: CASSSQMNTEAFF. CDR3 DNA sequence: TGTGCCAGCAGTTCACAGATGAACACTGAAGCTTTCTTT. The V gene is TRBV12-3 or TRBV12-4, the J gene TRBJ1-1, with no clear D. The CDR3 sequence is 13 residues long. The ends were cut back, 4 bases at V and 0 bases at J, with 6 bases in the middle.

The chain links TRBV7-9 to TRBJ2-7; perhaps TRBD1 as D (5 bases). V lost 7 bases and J 3 bases, leaving 16 bases between the germline ends. Germline V gene sequence: CDR1 SEHNR, CDR2 FQNEAQ (reference sequence). This CDR3 has 14 amino acids. CDR3 protein: CASTSQGNRYEQYF. The CDR3 nucleotides read TGTGCCAGCACCTCCCAGGGAAACCGCTACGAGCAGTACTTC.

Regarding this clone: Compared with germline, one end of the junction differs, possibly owing to a read error. The CDR3 sequence is CASKYESLGVSPLHF. The DNA for the CDR3 is TGTGCTAGCAAATACGAGTCTTTGGGGGTTTCACCCCTCCACTTT. The V and J genes are TRBV6-5 and TRBJ1-6, with a possible D match to TRBD1 (5 bases). Germline CDR1 reads MNHEY; CDR2 reads SVGAGI. CDR3 length: 15 residues.

This clone was recorded only once. The chain carries TRBV6-5 and TRBJ1-4; D perhaps matches TRBD1 (6 bases). Germline-derived CDR1 and CDR2 are MNHEY and SVGAGI. V was trimmed by 2 bases and J by 8 bases, leaving 15 bases between them. This CDR3 comprises 15 residues. In DNA form, the CDR3 reads TGTGCCAGCAGTTACGGACAGCCGGGGGGGGAAAAACTGTTTTTT. Amino acid sequence: CASSYGQPGGEKLFF.

This sequence joins TRBV10-2 and TRBJ1-1; D remains ambiguous. The CDR3 sequence is 11 residues long. Germline-derived CDR1 and CDR2 are WSHSY and SAAADI. The ends were cut back, 7 bases at V and 0 bases at J, with 3 bases in the middle. CDR3 nucleotide sequence: TGCGCCAGCATCCTGAACACTGAAGCTTTCTTT. This codes for CASILNTEAFF.

The gene calls are TRBV5-6 and TRBJ1-5; D gene unclear. The V gene lost 4 bases and the J gene lost 0 bases, with 11 bases spanning the gap. The germline V gene encodes CDR1 SGHDT and CDR2 YYEEEE. The CDR3 extends over 15 amino acids. CDR3 sequence (DNA): TGTGCCAGCAGCCAGCGACGGAATAGCAATCAGCCCCAGCATTTT. Translated, it gives CASSQRRNSNQPQHF. The full variable domain, in which reference TRBV5-6 and TRBJ1-5 provide the parts outside the CDR3, is DAGVTQSPTHLIKTRGQQVTLRCSPKSGHDTVSWYQQALGQGPQFIFQYYEEEERQRGNFPDRFSGHQFPNYSSELNVNALLLGDSALYLCASSQRRNSNQPQHFGDGTRLSIL.

The genes are TRBV9 and TRBJ2-1; perhaps TRBD2 as D (6 bases). This CDR3 is 16 amino acids long. V gave up 0 bases and J gave up 3 bases, with 13 bases separating them. Germline loops: CDR1 SGDLS, CDR2 YYNGEE. The CDR3 spells CASSVEGSGSYNEQFF. The CDR3 bases are TGTGCCAGCAGCGTAGAAGGTAGCGGAAGCTACAATGAGCAGTTCTTC.

The rearrangement joins TRBV5-1 to TRBJ1-1, with D maybe TRBD1 (5 bases). The germline gives CDR1 SGHRS, CDR2 YFSETQ. V was cut by 5 bases and J by 3 bases, with 14 bases left in between. The CDR3 has 14 amino acids. This CDR3 is CASRRDGQHTEAFF. The CDR3 DNA sequence: TGCGCCAGCAGAAGGGATGGACAACACACTGAAGCTTTCTTT.